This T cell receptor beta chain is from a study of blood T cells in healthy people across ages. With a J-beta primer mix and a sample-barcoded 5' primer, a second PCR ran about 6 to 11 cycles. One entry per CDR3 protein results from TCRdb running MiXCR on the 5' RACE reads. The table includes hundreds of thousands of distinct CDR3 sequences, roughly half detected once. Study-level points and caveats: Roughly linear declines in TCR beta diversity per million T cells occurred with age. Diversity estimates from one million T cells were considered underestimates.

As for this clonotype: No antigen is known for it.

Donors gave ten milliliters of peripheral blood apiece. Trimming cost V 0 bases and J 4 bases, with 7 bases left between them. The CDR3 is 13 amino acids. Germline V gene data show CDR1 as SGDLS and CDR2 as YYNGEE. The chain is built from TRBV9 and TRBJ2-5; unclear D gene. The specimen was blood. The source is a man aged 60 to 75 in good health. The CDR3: CASSVEAGETQYF. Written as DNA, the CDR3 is TGTGCCAGCAGCGTAGAGGCTGGAGAGACCCAGTACTTC.